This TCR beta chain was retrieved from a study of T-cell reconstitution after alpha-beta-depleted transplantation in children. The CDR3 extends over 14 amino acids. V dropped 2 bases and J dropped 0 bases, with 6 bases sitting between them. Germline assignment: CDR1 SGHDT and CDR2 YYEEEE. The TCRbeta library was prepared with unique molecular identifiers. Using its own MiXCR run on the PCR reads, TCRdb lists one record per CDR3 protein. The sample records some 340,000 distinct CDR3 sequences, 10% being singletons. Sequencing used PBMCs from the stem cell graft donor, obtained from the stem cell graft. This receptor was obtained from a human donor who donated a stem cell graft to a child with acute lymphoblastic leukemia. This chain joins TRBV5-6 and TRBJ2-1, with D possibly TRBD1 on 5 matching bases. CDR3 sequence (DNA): TGTGCCAGCAGCTTCCAGGGCTCCTACAATGAGCAGTTCTTC. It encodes CASSFQGSYNEQFF.